A selection of T cell receptor beta chains follows, all from one sample in a study of metastatic and nonmetastatic thyroid tumors. TCRdb reanalyzed the PCR reads via MiXCR. The data hold approximately 17,000 clones, with about 26% observed a single time. The material sequenced was blood. The receptors shown here come from a male donor with papillary thyroid cancer or a benign thyroid nodule (not recorded which). Some clones in this sample may be carry-over from other donors' samples. Both conserved end residues are trimmed from each CDR3.

V gene: TRBV28
J gene: TRBJ2-1
CDR3 protein: ASSLFGEGYNEQF

V gene: TRBV11-2
J gene: TRBJ2-1
CDR3 protein: ASSPRTGGANEQF

V gene: TRBV20-1
J gene: TRBJ2-7
CDR3 protein: SATRTSGRYEQY

V gene: TRBV6-1
J gene: TRBJ2-3
CDR3 protein: ASSDRIGDTDKQY

V gene: TRBV4-2
J gene: TRBJ1-1
CDR3 protein: ASSRDRGTGENTEAF

V gene: TRBV11-1
J gene: TRBJ1-3
CDR3 protein: ASSLTRDTIY

V gene: TRBV7-6
J gene: TRBJ1-2
CDR3 protein: ASSLPSDYGYT

V gene: TRBV6-4
J gene: TRBJ2-6
CDR3 protein: ASSDISGANVLT

V gene: TRBV3-1
J gene: TRBJ2-5
CDR3 protein: ATSQDGPGGQETQN

V gene: TRBV19
J gene: TRBJ2-2
CDR3 protein: ASSIPSDTGELF

V gene: TRBV3-1
J gene: TRBJ2-7
CDR3 protein: ASGQPLGEQY

V gene: TRBV19
J gene: TRBJ2-3
CDR3 protein: ASSSRGQVSDTQY

V gene: TRBV20-1
J gene: TRBJ1-5
CDR3 protein: SATPGVLGRSWGNQPQH

V gene: TRBV9
J gene: TRBJ2-1
CDR3 protein: ASSVGSYNEQF

V gene: TRBV5-1
J gene: TRBJ2-7
CDR3 protein: ASTNGASQSEQY

V gene: TRBV19
J gene: TRBJ1-1
CDR3 protein: ASSVRQSLFTNTEAF

V gene: TRBV20-1
J gene: TRBJ1-2
CDR3 protein: SARTVGGYT

V gene: TRBV10-3
J gene: TRBJ1-1
CDR3 protein: AISESTTFGAF

V gene: TRBV7-9
J gene: TRBJ2-7
CDR3 protein: ASSLASGAYEQY

V gene: TRBV4-2
J gene: TRBJ2-2
CDR3 protein: ASSQVFGDTGELF

V gene: TRBV27
J gene: TRBJ1-6
CDR3 protein: ASSRDRASSYNSPLH

V gene: TRBV4-1
J gene: TRBJ2-2
CDR3 protein: ASSADWTGGDGGELF

V gene: TRBV12-3/TRBV12-4
J gene: TRBJ2-7
CDR3 protein: ASSKHGYEQY

V gene: TRBV27
J gene: TRBJ1-5
CDR3 protein: ASRRDRANQPQH

V gene: TRBV11-2
J gene: TRBJ1-2
CDR3 protein: ASSLDQWGYT

V gene: TRBV3-1
J gene: TRBJ1-1
CDR3 protein: ASSQDRGSEAF

V gene: TRBV6-1
J gene: TRBJ2-3
CDR3 protein: ASSLQGGGTDTQY

V gene: TRBV11-1
J gene: TRBJ2-2
CDR3 protein: ASSLFSGGSGELF

V gene: TRBV6-1
J gene: TRBJ1-2
CDR3 protein: ASSQSFRAVTNGYT

V gene: TRBV11-3
J gene: TRBJ1-3
CDR3 protein: ASTAGQASNTIY

V gene: TRBV27
J gene: TRBJ2-1
CDR3 protein: ASSSASGVGEQF

V gene: TRBV28
J gene: TRBJ1-6
CDR3 protein: ASSLNYSPLH

V gene: TRBV7-2
J gene: TRBJ1-1
CDR3 protein: ASSFAGAGSNTEAF

V gene: TRBV28
J gene: TRBJ1-5
CDR3 protein: ASSSGGQQRQN

V gene: TRBV4-2
J gene: TRBJ2-7
CDR3 protein: ASSLQTSGYEQY

V gene: TRBV6-1
J gene: TRBJ2-3
CDR3 protein: ASSYSQFSTGTQY

V gene: TRBV28
J gene: TRBJ1-5
CDR3 protein: ASSLGRGGIQPQH

V gene: TRBV7-9
J gene: TRBJ2-3
CDR3 protein: ASSWGTSGVPSTDTQY

V gene: TRBV11-3
J gene: TRBJ2-2
CDR3 protein: ASSDRGTGELF

V gene: TRBV30
J gene: TRBJ2-1
CDR3 protein: AYQALAGGPGEQF

V gene: TRBV9
J gene: TRBJ1-2
CDR3 protein: ASSVGDEFYGYT

V gene: TRBV27
J gene: TRBJ2-7
CDR3 protein: ASSSGTGYEQY

V gene: TRBV20-1
J gene: TRBJ1-1
CDR3 protein: SASPGMNTEAF

V gene: TRBV6-4
J gene: TRBJ2-1
CDR3 protein: ASSDSKRGDSNEQF

V gene: TRBV13
J gene: TRBJ2-7
CDR3 protein: ASSPPGGTAYEQY

V gene: TRBV20-1
J gene: TRBJ1-2
CDR3 protein: SARQPASYGYT

V gene: TRBV2
J gene: TRBJ1-2
CDR3 protein: ASGYRDRGYYGYT

V gene: TRBV20-1
J gene: TRBJ1-6
CDR3 protein: SAGTGGDNSPLH

V gene: TRBV20-1
J gene: TRBJ1-4
CDR3 protein: SARDGSPGTMKLF

V gene: TRBV28
J gene: TRBJ1-2
CDR3 protein: AVKGAGYNT

V gene: TRBV5-4
J gene: TRBJ1-6
CDR3 protein: ASSSGQGAESPLH

V gene: TRBV2
J gene: TRBJ2-2
CDR3 protein: ASSEAPGQGAPSNTGELF

V gene: TRBV27
J gene: TRBJ2-5
CDR3 protein: ASSFRDMETQY

V gene: TRBV7-9
J gene: TRBJ1-1
CDR3 protein: ASRPRAEAF

V gene: TRBV19
J gene: TRBJ2-1
CDR3 protein: ASSEVGRGNEQF

V gene: TRBV4-2
J gene: TRBJ2-6
CDR3 protein: ASSPFGGRESSGANVLT

V gene: TRBV6-1
J gene: TRBJ2-6
CDR3 protein: ASSEVRRGSGANVLT